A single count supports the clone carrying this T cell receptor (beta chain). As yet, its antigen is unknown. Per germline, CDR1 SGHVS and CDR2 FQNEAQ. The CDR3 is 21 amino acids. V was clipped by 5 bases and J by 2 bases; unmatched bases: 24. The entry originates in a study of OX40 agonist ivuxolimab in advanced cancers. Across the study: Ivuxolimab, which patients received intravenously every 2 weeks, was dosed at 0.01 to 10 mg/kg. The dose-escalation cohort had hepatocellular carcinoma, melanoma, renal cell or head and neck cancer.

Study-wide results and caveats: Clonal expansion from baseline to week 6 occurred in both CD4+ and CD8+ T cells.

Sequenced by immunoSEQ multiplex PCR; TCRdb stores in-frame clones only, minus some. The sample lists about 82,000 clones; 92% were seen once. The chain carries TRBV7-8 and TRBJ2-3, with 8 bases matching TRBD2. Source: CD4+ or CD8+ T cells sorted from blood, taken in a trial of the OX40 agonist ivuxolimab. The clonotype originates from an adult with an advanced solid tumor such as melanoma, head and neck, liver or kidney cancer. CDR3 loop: CASSQHLAGGGLVYPTDTQYF. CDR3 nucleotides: TGTGCCAGCAGCCAACACCTAGCTGGGGGGGGACTAGTTTATCCCACAGATACGCAGTATTTT. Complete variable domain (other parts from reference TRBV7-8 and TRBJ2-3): GAGVSQSPRYKVAKRGQDVALRCDPISGHVSLFWYQQALGQGPEFLTYFQNEAQLDKSGLPSDRFFAERPEGSVSTLKIQRTQQEDSAVYLCASSQHLAGGGLVYPTDTQYFGPGTRLTVL.